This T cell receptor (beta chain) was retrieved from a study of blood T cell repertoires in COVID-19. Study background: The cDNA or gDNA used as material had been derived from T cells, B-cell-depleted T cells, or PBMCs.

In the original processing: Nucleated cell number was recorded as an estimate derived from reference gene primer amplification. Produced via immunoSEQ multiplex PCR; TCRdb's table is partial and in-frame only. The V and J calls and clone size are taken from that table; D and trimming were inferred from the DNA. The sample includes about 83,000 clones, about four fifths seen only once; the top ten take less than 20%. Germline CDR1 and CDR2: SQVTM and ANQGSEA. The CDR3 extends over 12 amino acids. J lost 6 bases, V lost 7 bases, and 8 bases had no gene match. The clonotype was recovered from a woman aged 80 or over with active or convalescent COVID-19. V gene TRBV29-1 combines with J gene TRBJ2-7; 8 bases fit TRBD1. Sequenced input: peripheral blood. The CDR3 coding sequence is TGCAGCGGACATTCACAGGGGGGCGAGCAGTACTTC. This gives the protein CSGHSQGGEQYF.